The 25 T cell receptor beta chains below come from one sample, sequenced in a study of blood T cell repertoires in COVID-19. Assay: immunoSEQ multiplex PCR; the TCRdb copy retains only in-frame clones and omits some. This sample has about 300,000 clones; more than 75% occur once, and the top ten carry about 9.4%. The source material was PBMCs or T cells enriched from blood (not recorded which). Receptor source: a woman younger than 35 who had recovered from COVID-19.

The chain links TRBV5-5 to TRBJ2-1, with 8 bases fitting TRBD1. The V gene's germline CDR1 is SGHKS and CDR2 YYEKEE (reference sequence). The V gene end was trimmed by 2 bases and the J gene end by 4 bases; junction bases not matched to a gene: 5. There are 15 residues in the CDR3. CDR3: CASSLRDRRYNEQFF. CDR3 DNA sequence: TGTGCCAGCAGCTTAAGGGACAGGCGATACAATGAGCAGTTCTTC. Complete variable domain (other parts from reference TRBV5-5 and TRBJ2-1): DAGVTQSPTHLIKTRGQQVTLRCSPISGHKSVSWYQQVLGQGPQFIFQYYEKEERGRGNFPDRFSARQFPNYSSELNVNALLLGDSALYLCASSLRDRRYNEQFFGPGTRLTVL.

This chain links TRBV10-3 with TRBJ2-3, with 8 bases aligning to TRBD1. The V segment lost 6 bases and the J segment 2 bases; nucleotides outside the gene matches: 7. CDR3 length: 15 amino acids. Looked up from germline, CDR1 is ENHRY and CDR2 is SYGVKD. Here the CDR3 DNA reads TGTGCCATCAGCCCCCGGGACAGGATCACAGATACGCAGTATTTT. Its protein is CAISPRDRITDTQYF.

The genes are TRBV11-2 and TRBJ2-2; 8 bases align to TRBD1. With V trimmed by 0 bases and J by 2 bases, 5 bases remained unmatched. CDR3 length: 17 amino acids. Germline CDR1 reads SGHAT; CDR2 reads FQNNGV. The CDR3 region is CASSLDSGGENTGELFF. For the CDR3, the DNA is TGTGCCAGCAGCTTAGATTCAGGGGGCGAAAACACCGGGGAGCTGTTTTTT.

As to this clone: Other DNA sequences in this specimen translate into the identical CDR3. The CDR3 here is CASSFLYYGYTF. The CDR3 nucleotides read TGTGCCAGCAGTTTTCTATATTATGGCTACACCTTC. The chain recombines TRBV28 with TRBJ1-2; D is uncertain. Germline-derived CDR1 and CDR2 are MDHEN and SYDVKM. The CDR3 is 12 residues long. Trimming removed 3 bases from V and 5 bases from J, with 7 bases in between.

This clone was seen only a few times. This chain links TRBV4-1 with TRBJ2-7; a weak D match, TRBD1 (5 bases). Trimming stripped 4 bases from V and 7 bases from J, with 8 bases between. CDR3 size: 11 residues. The germline V gene has CDR1 MGHRA and CDR2 YSYEKL. The CDR3 reads CASSLAGEQYF. The CDR3 nucleotides are TGCGCCAGCAGCCTCGCAGGGGAGCAGTACTTC.

The V gene is TRBV29-1, the J gene TRBJ1-1; D is ambiguous. Germline CDR1 SQVTM, CDR2 ANQGSEA. The length of the CDR3 is 14 residues. V gave up 2 bases and J gave up 4 bases, with 14 bases separating them. The CDR3: CSVEIGVSGTEAFF. The DNA for the CDR3 is TGCAGCGTTGAAATCGGGGTGTCGGGCACTGAAGCTTTCTTT.

This chain links TRBV9 with TRBJ1-1; D possibly corresponds to TRBD1 (6 bases). This CDR3 is built from 13 residues. Germline V CDR1 and CDR2: SGDLS, YYNGEE. The V end lost 1 base, the J end lost 7 bases, and 11 bases lay between the germline ends. CDR3 sequence (DNA): TGTGCCAGCAGCGTATCCCCAGGGGTTGAAGCTTTCTTT. Its protein product is CASSVSPGVEAFF.

V usage is TRBV6-2 or TRBV6-3 and J usage is TRBJ1-5; D might be TRBD1 (5 bases). The ends were cut back, 6 bases at V and 6 bases at J, with 9 bases in the middle. The germline gives CDR1 MNHEY, CDR2 SVGEGT. The CDR3 length is 12 residues. The CDR3 sequence is CASSWGVQPQHF. The CDR3 nucleotides are TGTGCCAGCAGCTGGGGGGTTCAGCCCCAGCATTTT.

The V call is TRBV11-2, the J call TRBJ2-2, with D unclear. V was shortened by 3 bases and J by 5 bases, with 10 bases between the two germline ends. The CDR3 is 14 amino acids. Germline CDR1 and CDR2: SGHAT and FQNNGV. For the CDR3, the DNA is TGTGCCAGCAGCTTTGGGCGCAGGACCGGGGAGCTGTTTTTT. This gives the protein CASSFGRRTGELFF.

The CDR3 region has the DNA TGTGCCAGCTCACCCCCGGGACAGGGATGGACTGAAGCTTTCTTT. Amino acid sequence: CASSPPGQGWTEAFF. The rearrangement uses TRBV18 and TRBJ1-1; 9 nucleotides line up with TRBD1. This CDR3 is 15 amino acids long. V shed 3 bases, J shed 5 bases, and the junction held 7 bases outside the gene matches. Germline V lookup: CDR1 KGHSH, CDR2 LQKENI.

This chain uses TRBV18 with TRBJ2-1; D is perhaps TRBD2 (6 bases). V was trimmed by 3 bases and J by 0 bases, leaving 12 bases between them. The CDR3 contains 16 residues. Germline V gene lookup returns CDR1 KGHSH and CDR2 LQKENI. The CDR3 bases are TGTGCCAGCTCACCCGCAGCGGGCAGCTCCTACAATGAGCAGTTCTTC. Its protein is CASSPAAGSSYNEQFF. The full variable domain, its missing parts supplied by reference TRBV18 and TRBJ2-1, is NAGVMQNPRHLVRRRGQEARLRCSPMKGHSHVYWYRQLPEEGLKFMVYLQKENIIDESGMPKERFSAEFPKEGPSILRIQQVVRGDSAAYFCASSPAAGSSYNEQFFGPGTRLTVL.

This chain joins TRBV28 and TRBJ1-1; TRBD1 is a possible D gene (6 bases). The CDR3 runs to 15 residues. The V and J ends lost 4 bases and 1 base respectively, with 13 bases between them. Looked up from germline, CDR1 is MDHEN and CDR2 is SYDVKM. CDR3: CASSSAQGPNTEAFF. The CDR3 DNA is TGTGCCAGCAGTTCCGCTCAGGGGCCGAACACTGAAGCTTTCTTT.

The sample holds a few counts of this clone. The genes are TRBV6-4 and TRBJ2-2; D unclear. Trimming took off 4 bases at V and 1 base at J, with 10 bases between the two ends. There are 15 residues in the CDR3. Germline CDR1 and CDR2: MRHNA and SNTAGT. The CDR3 reads CASSGSPGNTGELFF. CDR3 sequence (DNA): TGTGCCAGCAGTGGAAGCCCGGGGAACACCGGGGAGCTGTTTTTT.

V usage is TRBV2 and J usage is TRBJ2-1; 10 bases match TRBD2. CDR1 SNHLY and CDR2 FYNNEI come from the germline V gene. The CDR3 spans 14 residues. The J segment lost 9 bases and the V segment lost 7 bases, leaving 9 bases of the junction unmatched. The DNA for the CDR3 is TGTGCCAGCAATTTAGCGGGAGGTTTATTTGAGCAGTTCTTC. It yields the protein CASNLAGGLFEQFF.

The gene calls are TRBV18 and TRBJ2-3; TRBD2 agrees at 12 bases. The trim removed 8 bases at V and 5 bases at J, leaving 5 bases unmatched. Germline loops: CDR1 KGHSH, CDR2 LQKENI. There are 14 residues in the CDR3. CDR3 region: CASTRTSGEDTQYF. In DNA, the CDR3 is TGTGCCAGCACTCGGACTAGCGGGGAAGATACGCAGTATTTT.

The genes are TRBV7-9 and TRBJ2-2, with 10 bases matching TRBD1. J lost 3 bases, V lost 4 bases, and 5 bases had no gene match. Looked up from germline, CDR1 is SEHNR and CDR2 is FQNEAQ (reference sequence). The CDR3 totals 16 residues. The CDR3 protein is CASSYWTGGYTGELFF. The CDR3 region has the DNA TGTGCCAGCAGCTACTGGACAGGGGGGTACACCGGGGAGCTGTTTTTT.

The V and J genes are TRBV28 and TRBJ2-1, with 9 bases matching TRBD1. The germline gives CDR1 MDHEN, CDR2 SYDVKM. V trimming: 6 bases; J trimming: 0 bases; junction bases outside the gene matches: 12. The CDR3 totals 18 residues. As DNA, the CDR3 is TGTGCCAGCAGCTCGACAGGGGGGGGAGCAGGCTCCTACAATGAGCAGTTCTTC. Encoded protein: CASSSTGGGAGSYNEQFF.

This clone was detected a few times. The chain carries TRBV7-3 and TRBJ2-2, with TRBD2 matching 9 bases. Germline V gives CDR1 SGHTA, CDR2 FQGTGA. The CDR3 runs to 16 residues. Trimming at V came to 2 bases and at J to 2 bases, leaving 3 bases not matched to a gene. CDR3 sequence reads: CASSLASGTNTGELFF. In DNA form, the CDR3 reads TGTGCCAGCAGCTTAGCTAGCGGGACTAACACCGGGGAGCTGTTTTTT.

This clone appeared a single time. The chain joins TRBV27 to TRBJ1-2, with D possibly TRBD1 on 5 matching bases. Germline assignment: CDR1 MNHEY and CDR2 SMNVEV (reference sequence). The V and J ends lost 6 bases and 4 bases respectively, with 15 bases between them. This CDR3 is 14 amino acids long. The CDR3 protein is CASSGTVGGYGYTF. Here the CDR3 DNA reads TGTGCCAGCAGCGGGACGGTGGGGGGCTATGGCTACACCTTC.

J is TRBJ2-5 and V is TRBV5-1; perhaps TRBD2 as D (5 bases). Germline V gene sequence: CDR1 SGHRS, CDR2 YFSETQ. The CDR3 runs to 15 residues. Trimming took 4 bases from V and 0 from J, leaving 13 bases between them. The CDR3 nucleotides are TGCGCCAGCAGCGTCTTTGCCGGGGACCAAGAGACCCAGTACTTC. Translated, it gives CASSVFAGDQETQYF.

CDR3 nucleotide sequence: TGTGCCATCAGTGCCCCTCCAGAGAACACCGGGGAGCTGTTTTTT. Its protein product is CAISAPPENTGELFF. This chain joins TRBV10-3 and TRBJ2-2, with no clear D. V was trimmed by 4 bases and J by 1 base, leaving 10 bases between them. The CDR3 sequence is 15 residues long. Germline-derived CDR1 and CDR2 are ENHRY and SYGVKD.

Written as DNA, the CDR3 is TGTGCCACCAGTGATCCTGGACAGGGGTGGACTGAAGCTTTCTTT. This gives the protein CATSDPGQGWTEAFF. The chain employs TRBV24-1 and TRBJ1-1, with TRBD1 matching over 9 bases. The V segment lost 3 bases and the J segment 5 bases; nucleotides outside the gene matches: 6. The germline gives CDR1 KGHDR, CDR2 SFDVKD. The CDR3 contains 15 residues.

CDR3 residues: CASSLGSYRVPRYGYTF. The CDR3, as DNA: TGTGCCAGCAGCTTGGGAAGTTACAGGGTTCCAAGATATGGCTACACCTTC. The V gene is TRBV5-6, the J gene TRBJ1-2; tentatively, D is TRBD1 (6 bases). V lost 0 bases and J lost 5, with 20 bases in between. This CDR3 spans 17 amino acids. The germline CDR1 and CDR2 sequences are SGHDT and YYEEEE.

The chain links TRBV7-6 to TRBJ2-5, with D possibly being TRBD2 (7 bases). The V gene's germline CDR1 is SGHVS and CDR2 FNYEAQ. The CDR3 is 15 amino acids. Trimming took 6 bases from V and 3 from J, leaving 17 bases between them. The CDR3 sequence: CASSSIRGAEETQYF. The CDR3 nucleotides read TGTGCCAGCAGTTCCATTCGGGGGGCTGAAGAGACCCAGTACTTC.

This chain uses TRBV6-5 with TRBJ2-7, with D tentatively TRBD2 (6 bases). V was cut by 5 bases and J by 0 bases, with 11 bases left in between. This CDR3 contains 14 residues. The germline V gene encodes CDR1 MNHEY and CDR2 SVGAGI. In nucleotides, the CDR3 is TGTGCCAGCAGTAAGGGCGGGAACTCCTACGAGCAGTACTTC. Translating it yields CASSKGGNSYEQYF.